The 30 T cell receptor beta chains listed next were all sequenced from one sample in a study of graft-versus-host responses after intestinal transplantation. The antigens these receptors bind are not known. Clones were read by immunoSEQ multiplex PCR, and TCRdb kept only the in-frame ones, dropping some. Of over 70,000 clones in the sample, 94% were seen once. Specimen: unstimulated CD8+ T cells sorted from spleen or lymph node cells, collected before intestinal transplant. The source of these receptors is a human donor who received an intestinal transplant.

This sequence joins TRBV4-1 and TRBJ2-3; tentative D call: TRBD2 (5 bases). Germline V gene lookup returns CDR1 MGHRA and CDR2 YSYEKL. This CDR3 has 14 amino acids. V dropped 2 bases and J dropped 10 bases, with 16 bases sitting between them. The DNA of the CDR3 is TGCGCCAGCAGCCAAAAGCTAGAGACTACATCGCAGTATTTT. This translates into CASSQKLETTSQYF.

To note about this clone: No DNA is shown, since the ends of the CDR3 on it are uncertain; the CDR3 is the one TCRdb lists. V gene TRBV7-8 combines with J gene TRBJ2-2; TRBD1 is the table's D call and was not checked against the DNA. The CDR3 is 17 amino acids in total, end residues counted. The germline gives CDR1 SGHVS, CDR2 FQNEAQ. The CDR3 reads CASSFGPGQGRTGELFF.

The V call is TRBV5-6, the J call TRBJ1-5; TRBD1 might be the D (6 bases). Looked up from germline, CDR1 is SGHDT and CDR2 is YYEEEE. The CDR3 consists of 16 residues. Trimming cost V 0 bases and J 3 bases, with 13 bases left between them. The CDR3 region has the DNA TGTGCCAGCAGCTTGGAGGGGGATTCACCCAATCAGCCCCAGCATTTT. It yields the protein CASSLEGDSPNQPQHF. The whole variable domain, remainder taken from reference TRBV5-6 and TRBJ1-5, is DAGVTQSPTHLIKTRGQQVTLRCSPKSGHDTVSWYQQALGQGPQFIFQYYEEEERQRGNFPDRFSGHQFPNYSSELNVNALLLGDSALYLCASSLEGDSPNQPQHFGDGTRLSIL.

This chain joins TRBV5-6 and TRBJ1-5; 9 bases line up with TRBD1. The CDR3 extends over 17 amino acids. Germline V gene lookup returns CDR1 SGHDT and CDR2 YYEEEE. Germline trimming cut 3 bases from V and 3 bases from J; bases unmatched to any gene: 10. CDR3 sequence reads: CASSSIGQGIVNQPQHF. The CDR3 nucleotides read TGTGCCAGCAGCTCTATAGGACAGGGGATTGTCAATCAGCCCCAGCATTTT.

The CDR3 DNA sequence: TGTGCCAGCAGCTTAGCCGAGGCGAATGAGCAGTTCTTC. This codes for CASSLAEANEQFF. The chain has TRBV5-6 and TRBJ2-1, with unresolved D. V gave up 2 bases and J gave up 7 bases, with 10 bases separating them. Germline CDR1 SGHDT, CDR2 YYEEEE. There are 13 residues in the CDR3.

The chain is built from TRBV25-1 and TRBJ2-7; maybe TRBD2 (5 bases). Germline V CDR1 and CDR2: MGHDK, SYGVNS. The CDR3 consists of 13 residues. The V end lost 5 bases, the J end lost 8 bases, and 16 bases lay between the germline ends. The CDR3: CASSSDREDKQYF. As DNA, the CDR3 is TGTGCCAGCAGTTCGGACCGGGAAGATAAGCAGTACTTC.

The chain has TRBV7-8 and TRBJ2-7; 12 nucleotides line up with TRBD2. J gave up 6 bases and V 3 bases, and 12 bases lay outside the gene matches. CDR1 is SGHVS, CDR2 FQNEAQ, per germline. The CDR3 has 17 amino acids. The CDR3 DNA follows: TGTGCCAGCAGCTTCGAATTGGTGACTAGCGGGAGTTGCGAGCAGTACTTC. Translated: CASSFELVTSGSCEQYF.

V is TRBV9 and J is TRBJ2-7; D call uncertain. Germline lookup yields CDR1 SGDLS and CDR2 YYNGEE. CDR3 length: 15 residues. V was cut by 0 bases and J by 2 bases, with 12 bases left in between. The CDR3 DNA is TGTGCCAGCAGCGTAGAGGATAGGTTCACCTACGAGCAGTACTTC. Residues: CASSVEDRFTYEQYF.

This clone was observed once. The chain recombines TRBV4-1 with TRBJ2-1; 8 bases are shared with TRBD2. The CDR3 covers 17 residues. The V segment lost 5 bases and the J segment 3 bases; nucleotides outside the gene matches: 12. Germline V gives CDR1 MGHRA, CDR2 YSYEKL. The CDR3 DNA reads TGCGCCAGCAGCGGCCAACCACTCGGGGGGGACTACAATGAGCAGTTCTTC. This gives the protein CASSGQPLGGDYNEQFF.

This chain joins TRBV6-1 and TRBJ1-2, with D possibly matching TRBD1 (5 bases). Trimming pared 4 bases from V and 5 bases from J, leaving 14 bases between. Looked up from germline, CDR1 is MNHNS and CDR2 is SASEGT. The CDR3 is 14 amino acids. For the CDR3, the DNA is TGTGCCAGCAGTGGATTCCGGGGCTTTTATGGCTACACCTTC. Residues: CASSGFRGFYGYTF.

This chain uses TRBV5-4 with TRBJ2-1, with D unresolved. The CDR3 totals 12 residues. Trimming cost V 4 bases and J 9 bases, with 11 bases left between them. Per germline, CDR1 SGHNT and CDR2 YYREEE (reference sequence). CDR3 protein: CASSEENTEQFF. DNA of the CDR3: TGTGCCAGCAGCGAGGAGAATACTGAGCAGTTCTTC. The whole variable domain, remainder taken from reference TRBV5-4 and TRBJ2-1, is ETGVTQSPTHLIKTRGQQVTLRCSSQSGHNTVSWYQQALGQGPQFIFQYYREEENGRGNFPPRFSGLQFPNYSSELNVNALELDDSALYLCASSEENTEQFFGPGTRLTVL.

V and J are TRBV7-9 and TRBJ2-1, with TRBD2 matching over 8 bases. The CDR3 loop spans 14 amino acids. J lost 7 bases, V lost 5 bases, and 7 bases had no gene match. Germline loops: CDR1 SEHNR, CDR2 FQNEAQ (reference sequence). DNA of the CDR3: TGTGCCAGCAGCGGGGGACTAGGGTTTAATGAGCAGTTCTTC. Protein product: CASSGGLGFNEQFF.

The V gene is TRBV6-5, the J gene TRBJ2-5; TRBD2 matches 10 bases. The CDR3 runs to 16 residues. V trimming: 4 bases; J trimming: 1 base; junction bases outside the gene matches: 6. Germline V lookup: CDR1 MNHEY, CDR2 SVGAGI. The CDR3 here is CASSWLAGAGQETQYF. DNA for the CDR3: TGTGCCAGCAGTTGGCTAGCGGGAGCTGGCCAAGAGACCCAGTACTTC.

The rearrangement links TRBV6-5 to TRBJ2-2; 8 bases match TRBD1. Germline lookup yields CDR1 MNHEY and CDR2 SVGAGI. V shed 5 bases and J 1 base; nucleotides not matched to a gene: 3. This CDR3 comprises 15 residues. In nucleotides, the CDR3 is TGTGCCAGCAGTGCCGACAGGGGGAACACCGGGGAGCTGTTTTTT. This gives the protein CASSADRGNTGELFF.

CDR3 protein: CASSSGDGADTQYF. The CDR3, as DNA: TGTGCCAGCAGTTCTGGGGATGGGGCAGATACGCAGTATTTT. The gene calls are TRBV27 and TRBJ2-3; D call uncertain. This CDR3 is 14 amino acids long. Trimming took off 4 bases at V and 4 bases at J, with 12 bases between the two ends. Germline lookup yields CDR1 MNHEY and CDR2 SMNVEV (reference sequence).

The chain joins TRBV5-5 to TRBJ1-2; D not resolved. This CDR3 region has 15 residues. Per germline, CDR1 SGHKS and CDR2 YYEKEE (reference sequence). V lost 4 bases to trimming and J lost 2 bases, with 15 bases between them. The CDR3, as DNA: TGTGCCAGCAGCCATCTGGAAGGAGTAAACTATGGCTACACCTTC. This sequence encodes CASSHLEGVNYGYTF.

In nucleotides, the CDR3 is TGTGCCAGCAGCTTAGATGGGACAGGGATCGAGCAGTACTTC. It translates to CASSLDGTGIEQYF. J is TRBJ2-7 and V is TRBV7-8, with 9 nucleotides matching TRBD1. The CDR3 is 14 amino acids. Germline assignment: CDR1 SGHVS and CDR2 FQNEAQ. V trimming: 1 base; J trimming: 6 bases; junction bases outside the gene matches: 4.

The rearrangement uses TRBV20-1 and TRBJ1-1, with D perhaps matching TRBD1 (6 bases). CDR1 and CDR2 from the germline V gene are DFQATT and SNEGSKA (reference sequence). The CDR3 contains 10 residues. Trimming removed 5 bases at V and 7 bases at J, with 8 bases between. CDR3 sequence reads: CSAYRVEAFF. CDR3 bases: TGCAGTGCTTACAGGGTTGAAGCTTTCTTT.

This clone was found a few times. The CDR3 loop is CASSLTGTGYNEQFF. The CDR3 DNA is TGTGCCAGCAGCCTGACAGGGACGGGGTACAATGAGCAGTTCTTC. V gene TRBV5-5 combines with J gene TRBJ2-1, with TRBD1 matching over 7 bases. From germline, CDR1 is SGHKS and CDR2 YYEKEE (reference sequence). Trimming removed 4 bases from V and 4 bases from J; junction bases left unmatched: 8. The CDR3 has 15 residues. The whole variable domain, remainder taken from reference TRBV5-5 and TRBJ2-1, is DAGVTQSPTHLIKTRGQQVTLRCSPISGHKSVSWYQQVLGQGPQFIFQYYEKEERGRGNFPDRFSARQFPNYSSELNVNALLLGDSALYLCASSLTGTGYNEQFFGPGTRLTVL.

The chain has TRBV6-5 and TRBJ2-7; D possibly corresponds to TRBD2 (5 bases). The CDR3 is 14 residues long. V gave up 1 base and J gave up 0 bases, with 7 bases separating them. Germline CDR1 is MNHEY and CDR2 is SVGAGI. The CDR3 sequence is CASSYFEGSYEQYF. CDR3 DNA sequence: TGTGCCAGCAGTTACTTTGAGGGCTCCTACGAGCAGTACTTC.

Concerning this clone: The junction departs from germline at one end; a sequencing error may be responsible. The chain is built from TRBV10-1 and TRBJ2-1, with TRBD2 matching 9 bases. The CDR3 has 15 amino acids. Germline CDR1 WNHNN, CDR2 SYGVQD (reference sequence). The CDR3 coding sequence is TGCGCCAGCAGCCTAAAGCGGGAGGCCTACGATGAGCAGTTCTTC. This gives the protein CASSLKREAYDEQFF.

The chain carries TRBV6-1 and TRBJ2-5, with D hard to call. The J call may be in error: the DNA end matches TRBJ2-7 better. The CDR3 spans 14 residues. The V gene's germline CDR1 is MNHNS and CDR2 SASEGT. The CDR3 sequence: CASSEGVPSYEQYF. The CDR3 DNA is TGTGCCAGCAGTGAAGGGGTCCCCTCCTACGAGCAGTACTTC.

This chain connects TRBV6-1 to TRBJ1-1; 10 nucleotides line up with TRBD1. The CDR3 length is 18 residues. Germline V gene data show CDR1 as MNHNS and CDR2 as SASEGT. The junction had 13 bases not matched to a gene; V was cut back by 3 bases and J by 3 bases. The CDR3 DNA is TGTGCCAGCAGTGACGAATCGCGCGAGGACAGGGGGGACACTGAAGCTTTCTTT. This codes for CASSDESREDRGDTEAFF.

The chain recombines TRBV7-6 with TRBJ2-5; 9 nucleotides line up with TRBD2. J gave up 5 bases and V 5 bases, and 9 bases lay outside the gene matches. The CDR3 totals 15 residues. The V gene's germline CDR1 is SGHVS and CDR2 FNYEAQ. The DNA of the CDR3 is TGTGCCAGCAGCGTTCCCGCGGGAGGGGAGGAGACCCAGTACTTC. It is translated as CASSVPAGGEETQYF.

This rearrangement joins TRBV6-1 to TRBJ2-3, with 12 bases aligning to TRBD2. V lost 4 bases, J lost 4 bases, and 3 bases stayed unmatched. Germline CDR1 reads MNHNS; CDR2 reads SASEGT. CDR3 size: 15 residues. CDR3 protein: CASSGLAGESDTQYF. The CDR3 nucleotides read TGTGCCAGCAGTGGACTAGCGGGAGAGTCAGATACGCAGTATTTT.

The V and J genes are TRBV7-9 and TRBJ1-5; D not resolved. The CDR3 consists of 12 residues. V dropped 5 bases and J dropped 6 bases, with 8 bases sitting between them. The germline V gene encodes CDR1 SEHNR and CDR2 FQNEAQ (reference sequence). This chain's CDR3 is CASSLSSQPQHF. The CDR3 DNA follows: TGTGCCAGCAGCCTCTCGAGTCAGCCCCAGCATTTT.

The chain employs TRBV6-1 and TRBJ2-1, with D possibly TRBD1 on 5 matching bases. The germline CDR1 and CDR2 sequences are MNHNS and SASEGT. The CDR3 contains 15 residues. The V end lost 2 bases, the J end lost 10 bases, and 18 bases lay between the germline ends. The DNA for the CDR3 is TGTGCCAGCAGTGAACTTGAGCTTGGGGCATGGGAGCAGTTCTTC. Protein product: CASSELELGAWEQFF.

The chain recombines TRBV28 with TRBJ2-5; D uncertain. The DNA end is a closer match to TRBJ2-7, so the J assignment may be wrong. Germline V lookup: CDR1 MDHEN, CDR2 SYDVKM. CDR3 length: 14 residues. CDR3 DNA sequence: TGTGCCAGCAGCTTCCCCACACGGCACTACGAGCAGTACTTC. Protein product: CASSFPTRHYEQYF.

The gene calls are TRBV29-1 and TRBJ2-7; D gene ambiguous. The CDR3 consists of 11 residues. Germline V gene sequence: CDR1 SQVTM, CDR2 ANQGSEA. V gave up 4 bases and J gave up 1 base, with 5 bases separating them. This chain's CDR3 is CSVGGSYEQYF. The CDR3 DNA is TGCAGCGTTGGGGGTTCCTACGAGCAGTACTTC.

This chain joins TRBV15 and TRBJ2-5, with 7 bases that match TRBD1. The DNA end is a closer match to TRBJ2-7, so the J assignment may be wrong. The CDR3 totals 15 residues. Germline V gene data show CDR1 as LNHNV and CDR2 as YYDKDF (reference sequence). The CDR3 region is CATSYEGTARNEQYF. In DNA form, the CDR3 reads TGTGCCACCAGCTACGAAGGGACAGCCCGGAACGAGCAGTACTTC.